This entry lists 32 T cell receptor beta chains sequenced from one sample in a study of shared clonotypes between healthy human individuals. The method was immunoSEQ multiplex PCR; TCRdb's version includes in-frame clones alone and lacks a portion of them. The data hold approximately 2.5 million clones, with approximately 94% observed a single time. The sample comprised naive CD4+ T cells sorted from blood. Specified subset: CD45RA+ positively selected. These receptors originate from a young man in good health.

This rearrangement joins TRBV10-3 to TRBJ2-1, with D possibly being TRBD1 (5 bases). V lost 0 bases and J lost 10, with 13 bases in between. CDR1 and CDR2 (germline): ENHRY, SYGVKD. This CDR3 spans 14 amino acids. This chain's CDR3 is CAISESGVEWEQFF. CDR3 coding DNA: TGTGCCATCAGTGAGTCAGGGGTCGAGTGGGAGCAGTTCTTC.

The CDR3 region has the DNA TGTGCCAGCAGTCGAAGCGGGGCTGGCTACACCTTC. Translation gives CASSRSGAGYTF. The chain is built from TRBV27 and TRBJ1-2; TRBD1 is a possible D gene (5 bases). CDR3 length: 12 residues. Germline V gene lookup returns CDR1 MNHEY and CDR2 SMNVEV (reference sequence). The germline V and J ends were trimmed by 5 bases and 7 bases, with 11 bases remaining between them.

V is TRBV6-6 and J is TRBJ1-5; D is perhaps TRBD1 (5 bases). CDR1 and CDR2 (germline): MNHNY, SVGAGI (reference sequence). The V end lost 3 bases, the J end lost 6 bases, and 12 bases lay between the germline ends. The CDR3 extends over 14 amino acids. CDR3: CASSYGGTGQPQHF. CDR3 bases: TGTGCCAGCAGTTATGGCGGGACGGGTCAGCCCCAGCATTTT.

The genes are TRBV2 and TRBJ1-1; TRBD1 matches 10 bases. This CDR3 comprises 15 residues. The junction had 10 bases not matched to a gene; V was cut back by 6 bases and J by 6 bases. Germline-derived CDR1 and CDR2 are SNHLY and FYNNEI. Here the CDR3 reads CASRRDRGIWPEAFF. CDR3 nucleotides: TGTGCCAGCAGAAGGGACAGGGGAATTTGGCCTGAAGCTTTCTTT.

The rearrangement links TRBV11-2 to TRBJ2-6; D is possibly TRBD1 (6 bases). Trimming left V 0 bases short and J 2 bases short, with 17 bases between. CDR1 and CDR2 from the germline V gene are SGHAT and FQNNGV. The CDR3 loop spans 19 amino acids. CDR3 nucleotide sequence: TGTGCCAGCAGCTTAGATCGGGTCACCAGGGGCGCTGGGGCCAACGTCCTGACTTTC. Translating gives CASSLDRVTRGAGANVLTF.

About this clone: This sample includes further DNA sequences coding for the same CDR3. Written as DNA, the CDR3 is TGTGCCAGCAGCCTCGGACTAGCGGGAGGCCAAGAGACCCAGTACTTC. Protein sequence: CASSLGLAGGQETQYF. The rearrangement uses TRBV11-2 and TRBJ2-5; 14 bases map to TRBD2. This CDR3 is built from 16 residues. V shed 5 bases and J 1 base; nucleotides not matched to a gene: 3. Germline assignment: CDR1 SGHAT and CDR2 FQNNGV. The full variable domain, completed using reference TRBV11-2 and TRBJ2-5, is EAGVAQSPRYKIIEKRQSVAFWCNPISGHATLYWYQQILGQGPKLLIQFQNNGVVDDSQLPKDRFSAERLKGVDSTLKIQPAKLEDSAVYLCASSLGLAGGQETQYFGPGTRLLVL.

In regard to this clone: The junction and the germline gene differ at one end; a read error may be behind it. The chain carries TRBV18 and TRBJ2-7, with D possibly matching TRBD2 (6 bases). CDR3 length equals 14 residues. The germline CDR1 and CDR2 sequences are KGHSH and LQKENI. This chain's CDR3 is CASSPRGLWDEQYF. In DNA form, the CDR3 reads TGTGCCAGCTCCCCACGGGGGTTGTGGGACGAGCAGTACTTC.

As regards this clone: One end of the junction varies from germline; a read error may be responsible. This sample includes further DNA sequences coding for the same CDR3. The V gene is TRBV28, the J gene TRBJ1-6, with D tentatively TRBD1 (5 bases). Germline V CDR1 and CDR2: MDHEN, SYDVKM. This CDR3 spans 13 amino acids. CDR3 protein: CASSQGTDLWIHF. The CDR3 DNA is TGTGCTAGCAGTCAAGGGACCGACTTATGGATCCACTTT.

CDR3 sequence (DNA): TGTGCCAGCTCTCTTATGGAGACCGGGGAGCTGTTTTTT. Translation gives CASSLMETGELFF. The J gene is TRBJ2-2, the V gene TRBV18; no clear D. This CDR3 is built from 13 residues. The ends were cut back, 6 bases at V and 5 bases at J, with 10 bases in the middle. CDR1 is KGHSH and CDR2 is LQKENI in the germline V gene.

The V gene is TRBV5-4, the J gene TRBJ2-3; possible D gene TRBD2, 6 bases. The CDR3 covers 16 residues. V shed 2 bases and J shed 3 bases, with 16 bases lying between them. Germline CDR1 and CDR2: SGHNT and YYREEE (reference sequence). In nucleotides, the CDR3 is TGTGCCAGCAGCTTTACGATCGGGGGTGTGACAGATACGCAGTATTTT. Translation gives CASSFTIGGVTDTQYF.

This clone was seen just once. V and J are TRBV18 and TRBJ2-3; no definite D call. Deletions cut 6 bases from V and 5 bases from J, with 9 bases between. The CDR3 is 12 amino acids. Germline CDR1 and CDR2: KGHSH and LQKENI. The chain's CDR3 is CASSLRGDTQYF. DNA for the CDR3: TGTGCCAGCTCCCTTCGTGGAGATACGCAGTATTTT.

The rearrangement joins TRBV7-9 to TRBJ1-2, with 9 bases lining up with TRBD1. Germline V lookup: CDR1 SEHNR, CDR2 FQNEAQ (reference sequence). V dropped 7 bases and J dropped 6; count of bases not matched to a gene: 9. The CDR3 runs 14 residues. The CDR3 loop reads CASNVQGAGDGYTF. CDR3 nucleotides: TGTGCCAGCAACGTACAGGGGGCGGGCGATGGCTACACCTTC.

The V call is TRBV19, the J call TRBJ1-3; D is undetermined. The CDR3 is 16 residues long. V was pared by 7 bases and J by 4 bases, with 20 bases between. The V gene's germline CDR1 is LNHDA and CDR2 SQIVND (reference sequence). The CDR3, as DNA: TGTGCCAGTAACCCCTCAGGCATATCGTCAGGAAACACCATATATTTT. Translation: CASNPSGISSGNTIYF.

The rearrangement uses TRBV9 and TRBJ2-5; TRBD2 might be the D (5 bases). The CDR3 contains 15 residues. Trimming took off 0 bases at V and 2 bases at J, with 11 bases between the two ends. CDR1 and CDR2 (germline): SGDLS, YYNGEE. CDR3 residues: CASSVDGRLQETQYF. DNA of the CDR3: TGTGCCAGCAGCGTAGATGGAAGACTACAAGAGACCCAGTACTTC. Full variable domain (outside the CDR3, taken from reference TRBV9 and TRBJ2-5): DSGVTQTPKHLITATGQRVTLRCSPRSGDLSVYWYQQSLDQGLQFLIQYYNGEERAKGNILERFSAQQFPDLHSELNLSSLELGDSALYFCASSVDGRLQETQYFGPGTRLLVL.

With respect to this clone: This specimen includes other DNA sequences encoding the same CDR3. The chain couples TRBV7-2 to TRBJ2-7; D might be TRBD1 (6 bases). Deletions cut 4 bases from V and 1 base from J, with 8 bases between. Germline V gives CDR1 SGHTA, CDR2 FQGNSA. This CDR3 is built from 13 residues. The CDR3 reads CASSSRGSYEQYF. The CDR3 nucleotides read TGTGCCAGCAGCTCCAGGGGATCCTACGAGCAGTACTTC.

Here the CDR3 reads CSGIQAGGTEAFF. In DNA, the CDR3 is TGCAGCGGTATACAGGCTGGGGGCACTGAAGCTTTCTTT. The rearrangement uses TRBV29-1 and TRBJ1-1, with D possibly TRBD1 on 5 matching bases. CDR1 and CDR2 from the germline V gene are SQVTM and ANQGSEA. Trimming stripped 7 bases from V and 4 bases from J, with 16 bases between. The CDR3 extends over 13 amino acids.

The J gene is TRBJ2-7, the V gene TRBV10-2; D is undetermined. Germline CDR1 reads WSHSY; CDR2 reads SAAADI. V lost 4 bases and J 9 bases, leaving 19 bases between the germline ends. This CDR3 has 14 residues. In DNA, the CDR3 is TGCGCCAGCAGTGGGAGTAGCAGTCTATCGACGCAGTACTTC. As protein: CASSGSSSLSTQYF.

V gene TRBV5-5 combines with J gene TRBJ1-6; possibly TRBD1 for D (5 bases). V lost 4 bases and J 4 bases, leaving 12 bases between the germline ends. The CDR3 totals 15 residues. Germline V gene sequence: CDR1 SGHKS, CDR2 YYEKEE (reference sequence). The CDR3 spells CASSPGDGYNSPLHF. The CDR3 DNA reads TGTGCCAGCAGCCCGGGGGACGGATATAATTCACCCCTCCACTTT.

For this clone: Within the sample, other DNA sequences also encode this same CDR3. The rearrangement uses TRBV5-1 and TRBJ2-5, with 10 bases matching TRBD2. J gave up 1 base and V 0 bases, and 3 bases lay outside the gene matches. In germline, CDR1 is SGHRS, CDR2 YFSETQ. This CDR3 region has 16 residues. The CDR3 loop is CASSLGTSGPQETQYF. Written as DNA, the CDR3 is TGCGCCAGCAGCTTGGGGACTAGCGGCCCCCAAGAGACCCAGTACTTC.

This sequence joins TRBV6-6 and TRBJ2-1, with a possible D match to TRBD2 (6 bases). Germline V lookup: CDR1 MNHNY, CDR2 SVGAGI (reference sequence). V was trimmed by 6 bases and J by 0 bases, leaving 15 bases between them. The CDR3 has 16 amino acids. The CDR3 DNA is TGTGCCAGCAGACCGACCGGGCGGGGCTCCTACAATGAGCAGTTCTTC. Translating gives CASRPTGRGSYNEQFF.

The chain recombines TRBV14 with TRBJ2-7; D assignment may be TRBD1 or TRBD2 (6 bases each). CDR3 length: 15 residues. V was clipped by 2 bases and J by 0 bases, with 11 bases between them. Germline V gives CDR1 SGHDN, CDR2 FVKESK. The CDR3 DNA reads TGTGCCAGCAGCCAACGGGGGCTGACCTCCTACGAGCAGTACTTC. Protein sequence: CASSQRGLTSYEQYF.

The V gene is TRBV9, the J gene TRBJ1-1; tentative D call: TRBD1 (5 bases). In germline, CDR1 is SGDLS, CDR2 YYNGEE. This CDR3 has 15 residues. V lost 4 bases to trimming and J lost 1 base, with 14 bases between them. The CDR3 protein is CASSPRGTENTEAFF. Written as DNA, the CDR3 is TGTGCCAGCAGCCCGCGGGGCACCGAGAACACTGAAGCTTTCTTT.

The chain is built from TRBV5-4 and TRBJ2-5, with 12 bases that match TRBD2. CDR1 is SGHNT and CDR2 is YYREEE in the germline V gene (reference sequence). V shed 4 bases and J 1 base; nucleotides not matched to a gene: 5. The CDR3 is made up of 16 amino acids. CDR3 in DNA: TGTGCCAGCAGCATCGGACTAGCGGGGACCCAAGAGACCCAGTACTTC. Translated, it gives CASSIGLAGTQETQYF.

The V and J genes are TRBV18 and TRBJ2-1, with D hard to call. The CDR3 contains 14 residues. Germline V gene lookup returns CDR1 KGHSH and CDR2 LQKENI. V lost 4 bases and J lost 9, with 16 bases in between. The CDR3 DNA reads TGTGCCAGCTCACGGGCAGAGGCGTCGGGTGAGCAGTTCTTC. As protein: CASSRAEASGEQFF.

The rearrangement links TRBV11-2 to TRBJ2-1, with 7 bases matching TRBD2. The length of the CDR3 is 14 residues. The V gene's germline CDR1 is SGHAT and CDR2 FQNNGV. Trimming at V came to 5 bases and at J to 6 bases, leaving 7 bases not matched to a gene. CDR3 region: CASSVTSVANEQFF. The CDR3 coding sequence is TGTGCCAGCAGCGTAACTAGCGTCGCCAATGAGCAGTTCTTC. Variable domain in full (rest from reference TRBV11-2 and TRBJ2-1): EAGVAQSPRYKIIEKRQSVAFWCNPISGHATLYWYQQILGQGPKLLIQFQNNGVVDDSQLPKDRFSAERLKGVDSTLKIQPAKLEDSAVYLCASSVTSVANEQFFGPGTRLTVL.

The chain combines TRBV19 with TRBJ2-5, with D perhaps TRBD2 (6 bases). Germline V CDR1 and CDR2: LNHDA, SQIVND (reference sequence). The V end was cut by 5 bases, the J end by 4 bases, with 11 bases between. The CDR3 is made up of 13 amino acids. CDR3 sequence (DNA): TGTGCCAGTAGTGCGGGGATGGGAGAGACCCAGTACTTC. Its protein is CASSAGMGETQYF.

This chain uses TRBV23-1 with TRBJ1-2; TRBD1 aligns across 7 bases. TRBV23-1 has ORF status, its function being uncertain. The ends lost 4 bases at V and 4 bases at J; junction bases unmatched: 6. CDR3 length: 14 residues. The CDR3: CASSRLTGPYGYTF. The CDR3 nucleotides read TGCGCCAGCAGTCGATTGACAGGGCCCTATGGCTACACCTTC.

This chain connects TRBV29-1 to TRBJ1-2, with 8 bases that match TRBD1. Germline CDR1 SQVTM, CDR2 ANQGSEA. The junction had 10 bases not matched to a gene; V was cut back by 4 bases and J by 0 bases. The CDR3 extends over 16 amino acids. DNA for the CDR3: TGCAGCGTTGGAGGACAGGGATATCAAGCTAACTATGGCTACACCTTC. Its translation: CSVGGQGYQANYGYTF.

CDR3 DNA: TGTGCCAGCAGTTCCCGGGACGGCTCCTACAATGAGCAGTTCTTC. The encoded protein is CASSSRDGSYNEQFF. The chain recombines TRBV27 with TRBJ2-1; D possibly uses TRBD1 or TRBD2 (5 bases each). Per germline, CDR1 MNHEY and CDR2 SMNVEV (reference sequence). The V gene lost 4 bases and the J gene lost 0 bases, with 10 bases spanning the gap. The CDR3 extends over 15 amino acids.

The chain couples TRBV6-5 to TRBJ1-2; TRBD1 is a possible D gene (6 bases). Trimming removed 0 bases from V and 0 bases from J, with 11 bases in between. Germline loops: CDR1 MNHEY, CDR2 SVGAGI. The CDR3 is 16 amino acids. This CDR3 reads CASSYSGQGPNYGYTF. The CDR3 DNA is TGTGCCAGCAGTTACTCGGGGCAGGGGCCTAACTATGGCTACACCTTC.

The V and J genes are TRBV30 and TRBJ1-2; D is ambiguous. The germline V and J ends were trimmed by 8 bases and 10 bases, with 14 bases remaining between them. CDR1 is GTSNPN and CDR2 is SVGIG in the germline V gene (reference sequence). This CDR3 has 10 residues. For the CDR3, the DNA is TGTGCCGCTGAAAACAGATTCTACACCTTC. Protein sequence: CAAENRFYTF.

The chain carries TRBV7-3 and TRBJ1-1; D uncertain. The CDR3 covers 15 residues. V gave up 6 bases and J gave up 1 base, with 15 bases separating them. Looked up from germline, CDR1 is SGHTA and CDR2 is FQGTGA. The CDR3 here is CASRPSRDTNTEAFF. The CDR3 nucleotides read TGTGCCAGCAGGCCGAGCCGGGATACGAACACTGAAGCTTTCTTT.